These T cell receptor beta chains were read from a single sample in a study of blood T cell repertoires in COVID-19. Produced via immunoSEQ multiplex PCR; TCRdb's table is partial and in-frame only. The sample holds approximately 280,000 clones, approximately 88% seen once. The sample consisted of peripheral blood. The receptors originated from a man aged 18 to 29 with active or convalescent COVID-19. Both conserved end residues are part of each CDR3. The D gene is left open where the match is weak. Some rows mark clone size as missing; the rest say once, few, many or name a class of expanded clone.

J gene: TRBJ2-1
clone size: few
V gene: TRBV6-2/TRBV6-3
D gene: -
CDR3 protein: CASSYRDYNEQFF
CDR3 DNA: TGTGCCAGCAGTTACCGGGACTACAATGAGCAGTTCTTC

J gene: TRBJ1-4
clone size: -
V gene: TRBV15
D gene: -
CDR3 protein: CATSRATMLNEKLFF
CDR3 DNA: TGTGCCACCAGCAGGGCGACAATGTTGAATGAAAAACTGTTTTTT

J gene: TRBJ2-3
clone size: -
V gene: TRBV25-1
D gene: TRBD2
CDR3 protein: CASSEGTSGYTDTQYF
CDR3 DNA: TGTGCCAGCAGTGAAGGGACTAGCGGTTACACAGATACGCAGTATTTT

J gene: TRBJ1-6
clone size: once
V gene: TRBV10-1
D gene: -
CDR3 protein: CASSETRARNAPLHF
CDR3 DNA: TGCGCCAGCAGTGAAACGAGGGCCCGGAACGCACCCCTCCACTTT

J gene: TRBJ1-5
clone size: -
V gene: TRBV19
D gene: -
CDR3 protein: CASSIRGVGNQPQHF
CDR3 DNA: TGTGCCAGTAGTATCCGGGGTGTGGGCAATCAGCCCCAGCATTTT

J gene: TRBJ2-3
clone size: -
V gene: TRBV2
D gene: TRBD2
CDR3 protein: CASSEEASGGGTDTQYF
CDR3 DNA: TGTGCCAGCAGTGAAGAGGCTAGCGGGGGGGGCACAGATACGCAGTATTTT

J gene: TRBJ2-7
clone size: -
V gene: TRBV25-1
D gene: -
CDR3 protein: CASSGGTEYSYEQYF
CDR3 DNA: TGTGCCAGCAGCGGAGGGACAGAATACTCCTACGAGCAGTACTTC

J gene: TRBJ1-1
clone size: -
V gene: TRBV11-1
D gene: -
CDR3 protein: CASGNRVTEAFF
CDR3 DNA: TGTGCCAGCGGGAACAGGGTCACTGAAGCTTTCTTT

J gene: TRBJ2-1
clone size: few
V gene: TRBV27
D gene: TRBD1
CDR3 protein: CASRPRGTGLNNEQFF
CDR3 DNA: TGTGCCAGCAGACCAAGAGGGACAGGCCTTAACAATGAGCAGTTCTTC

J gene: TRBJ1-2
clone size: few
V gene: TRBV6-1
D gene: -
CDR3 protein: CASSERRFGGYTF
CDR3 DNA: TGTGCCAGCAGTGAAAGGAGGTTTGGGGGCTACACCTTC

J gene: TRBJ1-6
clone size: -
V gene: TRBV5-6
D gene: TRBD1
CDR3 protein: CASSQRGLNDSPLHF
CDR3 DNA: TGTGCCAGCAGCCAGAGGGGGCTTAATGATTCACCCCTCCACTTT

J gene: TRBJ2-3
clone size: -
V gene: TRBV25-1
D gene: -
CDR3 protein: CASKPDIALTDTQYF
CDR3 DNA: TGTGCCAGCAAACCGGACATTGCACTCACAGATACGCAGTATTTT

J gene: TRBJ1-1
clone size: -
V gene: TRBV6-4
D gene: TRBD1
CDR3 protein: CASRQGEQNTEAFF
CDR3 DNA: TGTGCCAGCCGACAGGGGGAACAGAACACTGAAGCTTTCTTT

J gene: TRBJ2-3
clone size: -
V gene: TRBV9
D gene: TRBD2
CDR3 protein: CASSPFTSGGAHTQYF
CDR3 DNA: TGTGCCAGCAGCCCTTTTACTAGCGGGGGGGCCCATACGCAGTATTTT

J gene: TRBJ1-5
clone size: few
V gene: TRBV19
D gene: -
CDR3 protein: CASSIEPLYSNQPQHF
CDR3 DNA: TGTGCCAGTAGTATAGAGCCACTATATAGCAATCAGCCCCAGCATTTT

J gene: TRBJ2-2
clone size: few
V gene: TRBV10-1
D gene: -
CDR3 protein: CASSVNSRTGELFF
CDR3 DNA: TGCGCCAGCAGTGTCAACAGTCGCACCGGGGAGCTGTTTTTT

J gene: TRBJ2-7
clone size: -
V gene: TRBV5-6
D gene: -
CDR3 protein: CASSLTRDSYEQYF
CDR3 DNA: TGTGCCAGCAGCCTGACGAGGGACTCCTACGAGCAGTACTTC

J gene: TRBJ1-3
clone size: -
V gene: TRBV5-1
D gene: TRBD1
CDR3 protein: CASSYDRGPGNTIYF
CDR3 DNA: TGCGCCAGCAGCTACGACAGGGGGCCGGGAAACACCATATATTTT

J gene: TRBJ2-1
clone size: -
V gene: TRBV19
D gene: TRBD2
CDR3 protein: CASSIGAGGFNEQFF
CDR3 DNA: TGTGCCAGTAGTATAGGGGCGGGGGGTTTCAATGAGCAGTTCTTC

J gene: TRBJ2-3
clone size: -
V gene: TRBV4-2
D gene: TRBD2
CDR3 protein: CASSQESSGGPDTQYF
CDR3 DNA: TGTGCCAGCAGCCAAGAGTCTAGCGGGGGTCCAGATACGCAGTATTTT

J gene: TRBJ1-2
clone size: -
V gene: TRBV5-4
D gene: TRBD1
CDR3 protein: CASSPDRTNYGYTF
CDR3 DNA: TGTGCCAGCAGCCCGGACAGGACCAACTATGGCTACACCTTC

J gene: TRBJ2-1
clone size: -
V gene: TRBV7-7
D gene: TRBD2
CDR3 protein: CASSSGTSVDEQFF
CDR3 DNA: TGTGCCAGCAGTTCCGGGACTAGCGTCGATGAGCAGTTCTTC

J gene: TRBJ1-3
clone size: -
V gene: TRBV6-1
D gene: -
CDR3 protein: CASRVDSSGNTIYF
CDR3 DNA: TGTGCCAGCAGGGTCGACAGCTCTGGAAACACCATATATTTT

J gene: TRBJ2-1
clone size: -
V gene: TRBV3-1/TRBV3-2
D gene: TRBD2
CDR3 protein: CASKLAGGRGNEQFF
CDR3 DNA: TGTGCCAGCAAGTTAGCGGGGGGGCGTGGAAATGAGCAGTTCTTC

J gene: TRBJ1-5
clone size: -
V gene: TRBV6-1
D gene: TRBD1
CDR3 protein: CASSEEGATGNQPQHF
CDR3 DNA: TGTGCCAGCAGTGAAGAGGGGGCTACGGGCAATCAGCCCCAGCATTTT

J gene: TRBJ1-5
clone size: -
V gene: TRBV7-8
D gene: TRBD1
CDR3 protein: CASSSHRGPSNQPQHF
CDR3 DNA: TGTGCCAGCAGCTCGCACAGGGGGCCTAGTAATCAGCCCCAGCATTTT

J gene: TRBJ1-5
clone size: -
V gene: TRBV6-5
D gene: TRBD1
CDR3 protein: CASRPTGVNQPQHF
CDR3 DNA: TGTGCCAGCAGACCGACAGGGGTTAATCAGCCCCAGCATTTT

J gene: TRBJ2-3
clone size: -
V gene: TRBV7-3
D gene: -
CDR3 protein: CASSLSGTDTQYF
CDR3 DNA: TGTGCCAGCAGCTTATCCGGGACAGATACGCAGTATTTT

J gene: TRBJ2-2
clone size: -
V gene: TRBV5-1
D gene: -
CDR3 protein: CASSLVGQGRVAGELFF
CDR3 DNA: TGCGCCAGCAGCTTGGTTGGGCAGGGGAGAGTCGCCGGGGAGCTGTTTTTT

J gene: TRBJ1-1
clone size: -
V gene: TRBV3-1/TRBV3-2
D gene: -
CDR3 protein: CASSQDGGLNTEAFF
CDR3 DNA: TGTGCCAGCAGCCAGGACGGAGGTCTGAACACTGAAGCTTTCTTT

J gene: TRBJ2-7
clone size: -
V gene: TRBV7-9
D gene: TRBD2
CDR3 protein: CASSSDLSGLASYEQYF
CDR3 DNA: TGTGCCAGCAGCTCTGACCTATCGGGACTAGCGTCCTACGAGCAGTACTTC

J gene: TRBJ2-5
clone size: -
V gene: TRBV19
D gene: -
CDR3 protein: CASSNPSGSGTQYF
CDR3 DNA: TGTGCCAGTAGTAACCCCTCAGGGTCAGGGACCCAGTACTTC

J gene: TRBJ2-1
clone size: -
V gene: TRBV9
D gene: TRBD2
CDR3 protein: CASSVPGPGLAGSVSYNEQFF
CDR3 DNA: TGTGCCAGCAGCGTACCCGGCCCGGGGCTAGCGGGGTCGGTCTCCTACAATGAGCAGTTCTTC

J gene: TRBJ1-4
clone size: -
V gene: TRBV9
D gene: -
CDR3 protein: CASSVDVGTTNEKLFF
CDR3 DNA: TGTGCCAGCAGCGTAGATGTCGGGACTACTAATGAAAAACTGTTTTTT

J gene: TRBJ1-4
clone size: -
V gene: TRBV7-8
D gene: -
CDR3 protein: CASSFYSSTNEKLFF
CDR3 DNA: TGTGCCAGCAGCTTTTACAGCTCAACTAATGAAAAACTGTTTTTT

J gene: TRBJ1-5
clone size: -
V gene: TRBV6-5
D gene: -
CDR3 protein: CASSRTELSNQPQHF
CDR3 DNA: TGTGCCAGCTCCCGTACGGAGCTTAGCAATCAGCCCCAGCATTTT